A single T cell receptor (beta chain) is shown here with its context. This table comes from immunoSEQ multiplex PCR, and its TCRdb copy is limited to in-frame clones, with some not included. Of roughly 40,000 clones in the sample, roughly 73% were seen once. People whose metastatic non-small-cell lung cancer was chemo-refractory got focal radiation along with CTLA-4 blockade by ipilimumab. These data are taken from a study of radiotherapy plus CTLA-4 blockade in lung cancer. Germline CDR1 reads SGHTA; CDR2 reads FQGTGA. This CDR3 spans 14 amino acids. With V trimmed by 2 bases and J by 3 bases, 3 bases remained unmatched.

The sequencing used peripheral blood, collected from a patient treated with radiotherapy plus ipilimumab. The chain has TRBV7-3 and TRBJ2-5, with TRBD2 identical over 7 bases. The receptor's source is a human donor with non-small cell lung cancer that progressed on radiotherapy plus ipilimumab. CDR3 coding DNA: TGTGCCAGCAGCTTAGTAGGACTAGAAGAGACCCAGTACTTC. It encodes CASSLVGLEETQYF.